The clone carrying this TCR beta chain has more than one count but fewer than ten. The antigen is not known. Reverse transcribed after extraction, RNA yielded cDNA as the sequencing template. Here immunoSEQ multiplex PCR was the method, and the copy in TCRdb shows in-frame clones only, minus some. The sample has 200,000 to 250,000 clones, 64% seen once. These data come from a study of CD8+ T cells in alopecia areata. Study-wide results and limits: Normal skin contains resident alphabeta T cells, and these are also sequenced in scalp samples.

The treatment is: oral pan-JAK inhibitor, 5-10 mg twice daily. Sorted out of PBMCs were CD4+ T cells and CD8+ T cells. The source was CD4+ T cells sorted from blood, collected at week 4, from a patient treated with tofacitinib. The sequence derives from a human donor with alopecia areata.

CDR3 DNA sequence: TGTGCCAGCAGCTTATGGGTAGAAGAGACCCAGTACTTC. Its translation: CASSLWVEETQYF. This sequence joins TRBV7-9 and TRBJ2-5; D remains ambiguous. Germline V gene sequence: CDR1 SEHNR, CDR2 FQNEAQ (reference sequence). CDR3 size: 13 residues. V was trimmed by 2 bases and J by 3 bases, leaving 7 bases between them.